This T cell receptor beta chain is from a study of beta chain features in type 1 diabetes. Study-level information: Age, gender, cell numbers and subset yield matched between patients and controls. Across every sample, almost 110,000,000 sorted cells were examined in total.

Populations obtained by sorting all exceeded 95% purity. This clone was counted only a few times. Its specificity is unknown. Study results and limitations: Moderate but significant shortening of TCRB CDR3s was recorded in all four CD4+ subsets from Type 1 diabetes patients. Comparison showed that naive, central memory and Treg TCRB repertoires appeared more similar among patients than among healthy donors.

Reverse transcription of all isolated RNA meant that expressed TCRB transcripts were sequenced. TCRdb keeps only in-frame clones here, not all; method: immunoSEQ multiplex PCR. The sample yields over 200,000 clones, roughly a tenth seen once. This clonotype was sampled from a man aged 25-40 years with type 1 diabetes. The sequenced material came from naive CD4+ T cells from blood.

DNA for the CDR3: TGTGCCAGCAGTTACTCGGGGGGTATCTCATCCGGGGCTTTCTTT. Protein sequence: CASSYSGGISSGAFF. This chain uses TRBV6-5 with TRBJ1-1; perhaps TRBD1 as D (5 bases). Germline lookup yields CDR1 MNHEY and CDR2 SVGAGI. This CDR3 comprises 15 residues. V lost 0 bases and J 11 bases, leaving 19 bases between the germline ends.